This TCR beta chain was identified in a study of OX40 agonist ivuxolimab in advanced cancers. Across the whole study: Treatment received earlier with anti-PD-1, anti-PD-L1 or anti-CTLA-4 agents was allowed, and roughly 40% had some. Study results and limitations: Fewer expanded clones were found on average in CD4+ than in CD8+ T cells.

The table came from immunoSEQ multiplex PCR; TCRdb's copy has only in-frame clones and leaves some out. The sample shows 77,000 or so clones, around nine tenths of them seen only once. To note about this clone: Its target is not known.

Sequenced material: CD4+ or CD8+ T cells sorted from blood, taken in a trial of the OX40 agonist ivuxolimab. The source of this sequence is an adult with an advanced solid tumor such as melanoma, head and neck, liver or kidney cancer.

CDR3 region: CASSIHNEQFF. The CDR3 nucleotides are TGTGCCAGCAGCATCCACAATGAGCAGTTCTTC. The J gene is TRBJ2-1, the V gene TRBV2; no reliable D call. This CDR3 has 11 residues. Trimming shortened V by 6 bases and J by 5 bases, and 5 bases separated the two germline ends. Per the germline V gene, CDR1 is SNHLY and CDR2 is FYNNEI.